This T cell receptor (beta chain) was observed in a study of cytomegalovirus exposure and HLA in healthy donors (dated by TCRdb to about 2017). Context from the whole study: In an earlier analysis of under 600 of the donors, 250 to 350 Gb of sequence data and approximately 100 million unique TCR beta sequences from roughly 190 million T cells were reported. An early release covering over 500 HLA-typed donors comprised roughly 300 gigabases of sequencing data and about 90 million unique TCR sequences. The genetic ancestry cluster associated with self-reported Caucasian donors included 81% of the roughly 380 genotyped donors. The study was designed to test whether signatures of past pathogen exposure could be identified by cataloging public T cell receptors. The study used immunosequencing to profile the T cell repertoires of more than 650 subjects and linked those repertoires to cytomegalovirus serostatus. Besides the first cohort of about 730 subjects, a separate validation cohort made up of roughly 130 different subjects was used. High-throughput TCR immunosequencing, statistical association of individual TCRs with disease status, and machine learning were combined to predict cytomegalovirus infection status. In a later analysis, previously published TCR beta repertoires from hundreds of donors were re-analyzed and high-resolution HLA genotyping was added so that TCR occurrence patterns could be studied. In the later analysis, no new phenotypic data were used to find candidate immune exposures; instead, reliance was placed on TCR beta sequences and their occurrence across donors. To decide whether each TCR beta V gene segment behaved as functional or pseudogenic, an earlier analysis of some 570 of the donors relied on high-throughput TCR beta sequencing. Donor age, sex, ethnicity and CMV serostatus were compiled together with the repertoire data. A later genetic analysis took genome-wide SNP genotypes for about 65% of the roughly 670 donors and used that subset as a discovery cohort. All discovery cohort repertoires had been generated on a single sequencing platform. Class I and class II HLA loci were covered by the typing at four-digit resolution. Typing coverage varied by locus: 629-630 donors for A, B, C, DRB1 and DQB1; roughly 520 for DQA1; about 570 for DPA1; approximately 470 for DPB1. Several DR-DQ haplotypes were handled as single units for association and clustering because linkage in the cohort was strong. Across under 500 genotyped donors of the cohort, an average of about 250,000 unique TCR beta nucleotide sequences per donor were sequenced, and roughly 20% of those sequences were non-productive. Study-wide findings and limitations: Linkage disequilibrium might explain the correlated functional status among segregating V segments, but an unknown experimental factor could not be excluded. The 87-base-pair reads could not distinguish some IMGT-functional V segments, including TRBV6-2 and TRBV6-3, so those segments were excluded. In a later analysis, several top co-occurrence clusters were reported to appear linked to parvovirus B19, influenza, CMV and Epstein-Barr virus. Across donors, most TCR sequences were observed very rarely, whereas some public TCRs were present in many individuals. At a false discovery rate of 0.05, a later analysis linked 16,951 TCR beta sequences to specific HLA alleles. Because counts were too low, 15 to 20 rarely observed V segments, including chromosome 9 orphons, were excluded from the earlier analysis of fewer than 650 of the donors. In vitro tests confirmed that a few of the cytomegalovirus-associated TCR beta chains recognize cytomegalovirus antigens. In both the original and validation cohorts, the classifier was reported to diagnose cytomegalovirus status with high specificity and sensitivity. A cluster of highly shared sequence variants was judged likely to be a technical artifact of the sequencing pipeline. Immune exposure information for the cohort was limited to CMV serostatus. When HLA alleles, especially DR and DQ, strongly co-occurred, TCR associations were difficult to assign to individual alleles. The authors suggested that the approach could potentially be generalized to other disease states and immunological phenotypes. In a later analysis, TCR association rates were found to vary across HLA loci, with the most associated TCRs seen for DRB1 alleles and the fewest for HLA-C alleles. Roughly uniform sequencing depth across donors was assumed in presence/absence analyses, although this assumption may not hold. An association between a missense DCLRE1C variant and V-gene and J-gene trimming of TCR beta chains was found in a later genetic analysis and replicated in an independent cohort. An earlier analysis of around 500 of the donors showed that most TCR beta V segments appeared in productive rearrangements either about 87% or about 30% of the time, which broadly matched IMGT annotations. The study listed 164 TCR beta chains as associated with cytomegalovirus. In a later analysis, most CMV-associated TCR beta chains were found to appear HLA-restricted, with HLA associations seemingly driven largely by CMV exposure. Only TCR beta chains were sequenced in this cohort, and the absence of alpha or paired-chain data limited detectable features. Because HLA typing was missing for some donors at each locus, association tests included only the typed subset. According to a later genetic analysis, donors in an Asian-associated ancestry cluster had fewer N-insertions in productive TCRs than the approximately 650-donor mean. Compared with equally common non-associated chains, HLA-associated TCR beta chains in a later analysis were more clonally expanded and had lower generation probabilities. A further reported finding was that TCR beta sequences accurately predicted the HLA-A and HLA-B alleles for most subjects in the first cohort.

A word on this clone: The antigen this receptor binds is unknown. Per-base qualities were not stored, and no clone one base away is much larger.

The library was obtained by the immunoSEQ multiplex PCR assay. For the multiplex PCR, a mixture combining 60 forward primers for TCR Vbeta segments and 13 reverse primers for TCR Jbeta segments was used. The CDR3 region of rearranged TCR beta genes was amplified from genomic DNA by a multiplex PCR assay. Amplified TCR beta libraries were sequenced as 87-base-pair reads on the Illumina HiSeq System. The original pipeline was this. In a later analysis, roughly 80 million unique TCR beta chains were counted across the roughly 610 repertoires, and roughly 11 million of these chains were shared by at least two donors. A nearest-neighbor algorithm error-corrected the raw reads and collapsed the reads into unique sequences, merging closely related sequences to remove PCR and sequencing errors. V, D and J gene segments were assigned by aligning CDR3 sequences to IMGT reference sequences. Each retained sequence needed at least a six-nucleotide match to both a V gene segment and a J gene segment. A rearrangement was called productive if the CDR3 had no stop codons and remained in frame with V and J, and every other rearrangement was called non-productive. CDR3 was defined by IMGT convention, running from the second conserved V-encoded cysteine to the conserved J-encoded phenylalanine. Sequences without an unambiguous match to a single V gene segment were excluded from the earlier analysis of approximately 560 of the donors. In an earlier analysis of approximately 590 of the donors, a V segment was called functional when productive rearrangements were above 56.7%, and segregating when the standard deviation between donors exceeded 5%. To diagnose cytomegalovirus status from the catalog of TCR beta chain sequences, a statistical classification framework was built. V and J gene assignment, in a later analysis, came from comparing TCR nucleotide sequences with IMGT/GENE-DB human TR gene sequences. In a later analysis, CDR3 sequences and most-parsimonious VDJ recombination scenarios were assigned using the TCRdist pipeline. In a later analysis, each TCR beta chain was defined by its CDR3 amino acid sequence together with its V-gene family, and reads lacking a unique V-gene family were excluded. As a way to deal with suspected cross-contamination and a sequencing artifact, a later analysis dropped 450 to 600 nucleotide sequences that were highly shared and had low generation probability. In a later analysis, a clonal expansion index was calculated for each public chain from normalized within-repertoire ranks of inferred template counts. In a later analysis, generation probabilities were computed using a VDJ recombination model fitted to out-of-frame rearrangements, and the results were checked against IGoR. In a later analysis, hypergeometric tests were used to score TCR-TCR, TCR-HLA and TCR-CMV co-occurrence, with a repertoire-size bias correction applied to TCR pairs. In a later analysis, false discovery rates were estimated by permuting HLA or CMV assignments 20 times. A later analysis grouped co-occurring TCRs with DBSCAN, adding TCRdist sequence similarity when clustering within HLA-allele-positive subsets. Repertoires with fewer than 30,000 or more than 120,000 public chains, plus five repertoires with anomalous nucleotide sharing, were excluded from co-occurrence clustering. Imported from immuneACCESS, the table was reduced by TCRdb to in-frame sequences with V and J called. These copies leave out some clones; in studies compared against another copy, an unresolved V gene accounts for under half, and the cause of the remainder is not known. The DNA gave D and trimming, while V, J and clone size come from that table. Here the sample has nearly 200,000 clones; approximately 80% occur a single time. The top ten clones comprise about 0.092% of the sample.

The CDR3 runs 15 amino acids, cysteine and phenylalanine included. The DNA shown is the 45-base CDR3, in frame from base 1. Clipping removes 3 bases from V and 0 bases from J, with 4 as the unmatched junction base count. Sequences LNHNV (CDR1) and YYDKDF (CDR2) are obtained from the germline V gene (reference sequence). The cohort consisted of 666 healthy bone marrow donors. All cohort members were sampled while nominally healthy, although unrecorded immune exposures were likely present. The donor was CMV seronegative and belonged to the group of over 350 seronegative cohort members. A peripheral blood sample was provided by each donor, and peripheral blood mononuclear cells were used for TCR beta sequencing. Genomic DNA was extracted from the blood cell samples with the Qiagen DNeasy Blood Extraction Kit.

The sequence was obtained from a boy between 2 and 15 years old in good health and CMV-seronegative. The chain links TRBV15 with TRBJ2-7; 8 of the junction bases match TRBD2. Input material: PBMCs. The sequence in DNA is TGTGCCACCAGCAGGACTAGCGTAAGCTCCTACGAGCAGTACTTC. This gives the protein CATSRTSVSSYEQYF.